The entry that follows covers one T cell receptor beta chain sequence. Its matching antigen is unknown. These data belong to a study of beta chain features in type 1 diabetes. The V gene end was trimmed by 5 bases and the J gene end by 4 bases; junction bases not matched to a gene: 5. Germline CDR1 LNHNV, CDR2 YYDKDF (reference sequence). This CDR3 is 14 amino acids long. Each population that was sorted was more than 95% pure. Sequenced material consisted of expressed TCRB transcripts (all of the isolated RNA was reverse transcribed). Generated by immunoSEQ multiplex PCR, the TCRdb table keeps only in-frame clones and is missing some. The sample includes 350,000 or so clones, 20% of them seen just once. Study observations and caveats: People with Type 1 diabetes carried modestly yet significantly shorter TCRB CDR3s in all four CD4+ subsets.

The source of this sequence is a woman in her late teens or twenties in good health. The chain combines TRBV15 with TRBJ1-2; 9 bases align to TRBD1. The sequenced material came from naive CD4+ T cells from blood. CDR3 residues: CATSLDRGVYGYTF. CDR3 sequence (DNA): TGTGCCACCAGCCTAGACAGGGGGGTCTATGGCTACACCTTC. Looking up the rest from reference TRBV15 and TRBJ1-2 gives the full variable domain: DAMVIQNPRYQVTQFGKPVTLSCSQTLNHNVMYWYQQKSSQAPKLLFHYYDKDFNNEADTPDNFQSRRPNTSFCFLDIRSPGLGDTAMYLCATSLDRGVYGYTFGSGTRLTVV.